The following is a T cell receptor (beta chain) sequence with its context. No antigen is known for it. The data were taken from a study of T cell responses to AZD1222 COVID-19 vaccine. Study findings and constraints: None of the repertoires were sampled until the peak T cell response had passed. Donors, mostly white British, included more females; clonal diversity was possibly underestimated. AZD1222 recipients seropositive at baseline numbered only five to seven.

Some clones are missing from TCRdb's copy, which holds only in-frame ones; the method was immunoSEQ multiplex PCR. The sample gives 95,000 to 150,000 clones, about 92% of which show up once; more than 6% is in the top ten. CDR1 SGHVS and CDR2 FNYEAQ come from the germline V gene. Between the trimmed V and J ends, which lost 0 bases and 4 bases, there was a span of 15 bases. The CDR3 consists of 16 residues. The chain employs TRBV7-6 and TRBJ2-5; no definite D call. The sample in question was peripheral blood, obtained 28 days after the second AZD1222 dose. The TCR comes from an adult who received the AZD1222 COVID-19 vaccine. CDR3 sequence: CASSLAETHRSETQYF. The CDR3 DNA follows: TGTGCCAGCAGCTTAGCGGAGACCCACCGATCAGAGACCCAGTACTTC.